This TCR beta chain appears in the sequencing data of a study of T cells after yellow fever vaccination. Study at large: Each low-cell-number fraction was prepared by means of SMART-Seq v4 Ultra Low Input.

Looked up from germline, CDR1 is SGHRS and CDR2 is YFSETQ. The junction had 7 bases not matched to a gene; V was cut back by 4 bases and J by 8 bases. This CDR3 contains 14 residues. Notes on the study in general: Primary-vaccination clones mostly resurfaced post-booster (just under 98% CD4, around 88% CD8). Researchers cautioned that FACS-sorted repertoires could harbor abundant clonotypes contaminating from the bulk population.

The table lists this clonotype with a few counts. The target antigen is unknown. From the 5' RACE reads, TCRdb called clonotypes with MiXCR, one entry per CDR3 protein. Of 340,000 or so distinct CDR3 sequences listed, about 12% were seen once; the top ten hold 2.5% to 4%. This chain joins TRBV5-1 and TRBJ1-4; the match to TRBD1 covers 8 bases. This material consisted of CD4+ T cells sorted from PBMCs, taken 15 days after the yellow fever booster vaccination. The sequence came from a man younger than 30 who received the YFV17D yellow fever vaccine. The CDR3 is CASSGGQVREKLFF. In DNA form, the CDR3 reads TGCGCCAGCAGCGGGGGACAGGTTCGGGAAAAACTGTTTTTT.